The present T cell receptor (beta chain) was sequenced within a study of T cells in localized non-small cell lung cancer. The germline CDR1 and CDR2 sequences are ENHRY and SYGVKD. There are 17 residues in the CDR3. Trimming at V came to 6 bases and at J to 4 bases, leaving 13 bases not matched to a gene. The table came from immunoSEQ multiplex PCR; TCRdb's copy has only in-frame clones and leaves some out. The sample consists of roughly 20,000 clones, roughly nine tenths of them appearing once. This TCR was sampled from a woman aged 40-75 years with stage I lung adenocarcinoma. This specimen consisted of peripheral blood, obtained before any cancer treatment. The chain joins TRBV10-3 to TRBJ2-3; 10 nucleotides line up with TRBD1. CDR3 region: CAISVTVPGQGSDTQYF. CDR3 coding DNA: TGTGCCATCAGCGTAACTGTCCCGGGACAGGGGTCAGATACGCAGTATTTT.